What follows describes a single T cell receptor beta chain. Its matching antigen is unknown. The data were obtained in a study of T-cell memory formation after mild COVID-19. Study overall: Largely donor-specific sequence clusters came from two donors.

Points from the study as a whole: Among clones peaking at day 37 in the second wave, SARS-CoV-2 specificity remained unconfirmed. Day 15 to 85 contractors were CD4/CD8 balanced; later expanders leaned CD4+.

Each CDR3 protein is one row after TCRdb ran MiXCR on the 5' RACE reads. The data hold roughly 300,000 distinct CDR3 sequences, with around 15% observed a single time. Germline V CDR1 and CDR2: SGHDT, YYEEEE. The CDR3 consists of 17 residues. V lost 4 bases and J lost 0, with 17 bases in between. This chain connects TRBV5-6 to TRBJ1-5; perhaps TRBD1 as D (5 bases). Input material: PBMCs or a T cell subset sorted from them (not recorded which). The sequence derives from a young man who had mild COVID-19 (a few samples of this study predate the infection). Cell type and time point are not known. The CDR3 loop is CASSHRDRDYSNQPQHF. CDR3 DNA: TGTGCCAGCAGCCACCGGGACCGAGACTATAGCAATCAGCCCCAGCATTTT.